The 18 T cell receptor beta chains given below trace back to one sample, sequenced in a study of CD8 T cells in ankylosing spondylitis. Via MiXCR, TCRdb re-called the 5' RACE reads, giving one row per CDR3 protein. The table shows roughly 120,000 distinct CDR3 sequences, with 12% to 15% occurring only once. The specimen sequenced was blood, either unsorted or a sorted T cell fraction (not recorded which). These receptors originate from a female donor with ankylosing spondylitis or in good health (not recorded which).

This clonotype showed up many times. The genes are TRBV28 and TRBJ2-3; 7 positions agree with TRBD1. This CDR3 is 17 amino acids long. CDR1 and CDR2 from the germline V gene are MDHEN and SYDVKM. The ends lost 8 bases at V and 3 bases at J; junction bases unmatched: 17. The CDR3: CASDIPGQAPTTDTQYF. The DNA of the CDR3 is TGTGCCAGCGATATACCCGGACAGGCTCCTACGACAGATACGCAGTATTTT. The entire variable domain, with the rest obtained from reference TRBV28 and TRBJ2-3, is as follows: DVKVTQSSRYLVKRTGEKVFLECVQDMDHENMFWYRQDPGLGLRLIYFSYDVKMKEKGDIPEGYSVSREKKERFSLILESASTNQTSMYLCASDIPGQAPTTDTQYFGPGTRLTVL.

The rearrangement uses TRBV15 and TRBJ2-3; maybe TRBD1 (6 bases). Germline CDR1 LNHNV, CDR2 YYDKDF (reference sequence). Trimming took 3 bases from V and 2 from J, leaving 12 bases between them. This CDR3 region has 15 residues. The chain's CDR3 is CATSRKQGNTDTQYF. The CDR3 bases are TGTGCCACCAGCAGGAAACAGGGCAACACAGATACGCAGTATTTT.

This clonotype turned up a few times. V and J are TRBV14 and TRBJ2-7; D call uncertain. The CDR3 has 12 amino acids. In germline, CDR1 is SGHDN, CDR2 FVKESK. Trimming removed 1 base at V and 6 bases at J, with 7 bases between. This CDR3 reads CASSQVTGEQYF. The CDR3 DNA follows: TGTGCCAGCAGCCAAGTTACTGGCGAGCAGTACTTC.

The rearrangement joins TRBV12-3 or TRBV12-4 to TRBJ2-7; 13 nucleotides agree with TRBD2. The CDR3 is 14 residues long. Germline trimming cut 6 bases from V and 5 bases from J; bases unmatched to any gene: 4. The CDR3 loop is CASSRTSGSHEQYF. The CDR3 DNA follows: TGTGCCAGCAGCCGGACTAGCGGGAGCCACGAGCAGTACTTC.

The rearrangement joins TRBV5-1 to TRBJ2-1; 8 bases line up with TRBD1. CDR3 size: 16 residues. V gave up 0 bases and J gave up 4 bases; unmatched junction bases: 6. Germline V gene lookup returns CDR1 SGHRS and CDR2 YFSETQ. CDR3 coding DNA: TGCGCCAGCAGCTTGGAACCAGGGGGCCGTTACAATGAGCAGTTCTTC. Translated: CASSLEPGGRYNEQFF.

As concerns this clonotype: Given a much more abundant clone one base away, this may be a read error. The chain couples TRBV15 to TRBJ1-2, with 7 nucleotides matching TRBD1. Unmatched junction bases numbered 11, after V lost 2 bases and J lost 8 bases. The CDR3 loop spans 15 amino acids. Germline assignment: CDR1 LNHNV and CDR2 YYDKDF (reference sequence). CDR3 sequence (DNA): TGTGCCACCAGCAGAAGGTACAGGGGAGTAGAGGGCTACACCTTC. Translated, it gives CATSRRYRGVEGYTF.

This clonotype occurred many times. V is TRBV20-1 and J is TRBJ2-1, with TRBD2 identical over 8 bases. Germline CDR1 is DFQATT and CDR2 is SNEGSKA (reference sequence). Losses at the gene ends were 2 bases for V and 9 bases for J; bases not matched to a gene: 12. The CDR3 sequence is 15 residues long. The CDR3 bases are TGCAGTGCTAGATCTTTCCAGCGGGAGAGCTTTGAGCAGTTCTTC. It is translated as CSARSFQRESFEQFF.

The chain uses TRBV11-1 and TRBJ1-1, with 10 positions matching TRBD1. Trimming cost V 1 base and J 4 bases; bases outside gene matches: 3. CDR1 SGHAT and CDR2 FQDESV come from the germline V gene (reference sequence). The CDR3 spans 15 residues. The CDR3 reads CASSLGRTGGTEAFF. The CDR3 DNA sequence: TGTGCCAGCAGCTTAGGACGGACAGGGGGCACTGAAGCTTTCTTT.

The V gene is TRBV6-1, the J gene TRBJ2-5, with TRBD2 matching over 13 bases. V gave up 7 bases and J gave up 2 bases; unmatched junction bases: 4. This CDR3 is built from 15 residues. Per germline, CDR1 MNHNS and CDR2 SASEGT. The CDR3 region has the DNA TGTGCCAGCATTGGGACTAGCGGGAAGCAAGAGACCCAGTACTTC. This gives the protein CASIGTSGKQETQYF.

The rearrangement uses TRBV3-1 and TRBJ2-7, with D perhaps matching TRBD1 (6 bases). Between the trimmed V and J ends, which lost 4 bases and 3 bases, there was a span of 19 bases. The germline V gene has CDR1 LGHDT and CDR2 YNNKEL (reference sequence). The CDR3 is 16 amino acids. The CDR3: CASSLVGGIPFYEQYF. The CDR3, as DNA: TGTGCCAGCAGCCTAGTAGGGGGAATACCTTTCTACGAGCAGTACTTC.

This clonotype occurred a few times. This chain uses TRBV6-1 with TRBJ2-7; TRBD1 matches at 8 bases. This CDR3 contains 13 residues. In germline, CDR1 is MNHNS, CDR2 SASEGT. Trimming took 6 bases from V and 2 from J; bases not matched to a gene: 3. The CDR3 coding sequence is TGTGCCAGCAGGGGACAGGCCACCTACGAGCAGTACTTC. Amino acids: CASRGQATYEQYF.

This clonotype was detected ten times or more. This sequence joins TRBV29-1 and TRBJ1-2; maybe TRBD1 (5 bases). This CDR3 spans 11 amino acids. Trimming shortened V by 7 bases and J by 8 bases, and 14 bases separated the two germline ends. CDR1 and CDR2 from the germline V gene are SQVTM and ANQGSEA. The CDR3 reads CSAYTGDGYTF. CDR3 bases: TGCAGCGCATATACAGGTGACGGCTACACCTTC.

This clonotype has just a few counts. The chain links TRBV20-1 to TRBJ1-2; no firm D call. Germline-derived CDR1 and CDR2 are DFQATT and SNEGSKA (reference sequence). V shed 4 bases and J shed 3 bases, with 18 bases lying between them. CDR3 length: 15 residues. The CDR3 region is CSAKTRTSRDYGYTF. The CDR3 bases are TGCAGTGCTAAGACCAGGACCTCACGGGACTATGGCTACACCTTC.

This clonotype was observed many times. This chain joins TRBV20-1 and TRBJ2-3; TRBD2 matches 9 bases. The CDR3 contains 14 residues. Germline loops: CDR1 DFQATT, CDR2 SNEGSKA (reference sequence). V gave up 1 base and J gave up 1 base; unmatched junction bases: 0. The CDR3 coding sequence is TGCAGTGCTAGAGGGACTAGCGGCACAGATACGCAGTATTTT. Translating it yields CSARGTSGTDTQYF.

This clonotype was recorded many times. The chain combines TRBV2 with TRBJ2-7, with D possibly being TRBD1 or TRBD2 (6 bases each). The CDR3 consists of 14 residues. Germline V gene sequence: CDR1 SNHLY, CDR2 FYNNEI. V dropped 6 bases and J dropped 0 bases, with 12 bases sitting between them. CDR3 sequence: CASRRGASSYEQYF. The DNA of the CDR3 is TGTGCCAGCAGGAGGGGGGCGTCCTCCTACGAGCAGTACTTC.

This clonotype has more than one count but fewer than ten. The chain employs TRBV12-3 or TRBV12-4 and TRBJ1-5; D perhaps matches TRBD1 (5 bases). The CDR3 runs to 15 residues. With 3 bases removed from V and 1 base from J, the gap between germline ends came to 10 bases. The CDR3 region is CASSFGGKSNQPQHF. The CDR3 DNA is TGTGCCAGCAGTTTCGGGGGGAAGAGCAATCAGCCCCAGCATTTT.

Sample share makes this clonotype medium-sized (0.01 to 0.1%). The chain links TRBV29-1 to TRBJ2-2; D not certain. CDR1 is SQVTM and CDR2 is ANQGSEA in the germline V gene. CDR3 size: 14 residues. With 4 bases removed from V and 0 bases from J, the gap between germline ends came to 9 bases. CDR3 DNA sequence: TGCAGCGTTGGTCGCCACGCGAACACCGGGGAGCTGTTTTTT. Translation gives CSVGRHANTGELFF.

This clonotype was detected only a few times. V and J are TRBV2 and TRBJ2-5; no reliable D call. Trimming took off 6 bases at V and 5 bases at J, with 13 bases between the two ends. Germline CDR1 and CDR2: SNHLY and FYNNEI. The CDR3 length is 13 residues. The chain's CDR3 is CASSPRFRETQYF. The CDR3 DNA sequence: TGTGCCAGCAGCCCCAGGTTCAGGGAGACCCAGTACTTC.